A single T cell receptor (beta chain) is shown here with its context. Its antigen is not yet known. Base qualities are missing; no much larger clone stands one base away. Library construction relied on the immunoSEQ multiplex PCR assay. Rearranged TCR beta chain products were amplified from the genomic DNA of sorted T-cell subsets and were then sequenced. On the study's bioinformatics: Shannon entropy and Simpson indices were used to measure how diverse the repertoire of productive TCR beta rearrangements was. To assess clonal expansion, the frequencies of the 100 most abundant productive TCR beta clonotypes were added up as a share of total reads. The TRB repertoires were scored with a self-reactivity index built on which amino acids appear at CDR3beta positions 6 and 7. Two-way ANOVA was used for repertoire analyses, and Student t or Mann-Whitney tests were used for flow cytometric analyses. The source is immuneACCESS, and TCRdb retained only in-frame sequences with V and J called. Part of the clones is not carried over; for the studies checked, unresolved V genes explain less than half of this, and the remainder is unexplained. The DNA gave D and trimming, while V, J and clone size come from that table. The table for this sample lists around 30,000 clones; approximately 90% of them were counted only once. The ten largest clones capture approximately 5.1% of the sample.

The germline V gene specifies SGDLS as CDR1 and YYNGEE as CDR2. Trimmed from V: 0 bases; trimmed from J: 0 bases; junction bases lacking a gene match: 1. From the cysteine through the phenylalanine, the CDR3 covers 15 amino acids. Only the CDR3 portion is preserved as DNA: 45 bases, with reading frame beginning at the first base. The data originate from a study of regulatory and conventional T cells in RAG deficiency (TCRdb year 2017). Broadly, across the study: The study used high-throughput TCR beta sequencing to compare repertoire diversity and composition of Treg, conventional CD4+ and CD8+ T cells between RAG-deficient patients and healthy controls.

Findings and caveats that apply to the study as a whole: Compared with controls, Omenn syndrome and CID/AS patients had about 100-fold fewer unique TCR beta sequences in Treg cells, whereas the reduction in the other subsets was roughly 9.8-fold. Compared with control T-cell subpopulations, the RAG-deficient patients had markedly lower Shannon entropy and higher Simpson indices. All patient T-cell subsets had shorter CDR3 lengths; Omenn syndrome patients showed >75% Treg-Tconv repertoire overlap at nucleotide and amino acid level. For some subjects, some T-cell subset analyses were not performed. Rather than being bona fide Treg cells, the sorted CD25-high CD127-low cells in Omenn syndrome patients may represent peripherally activated cells.

Eight healthy control donors were used as the comparison group for repertoire analyses. Before genomic DNA extraction, CD8+ T cells lacking CD4 were purified from blood. This sample was also put to use in a study of regulatory T cells. From the second report: For the multiplex PCR, 52 forward TRBV primers and 13 reverse TRBJ primers were used, and amplification bias was corrected with both assay-based and computational methods. Repertoires from patients had restricted unique TRB V-J pairs and skewed V and J gene usage, with the strongest effect in regulatory T cells. Between CD3G-deficient patients and healthy controls, the study compared T-cell receptor beta repertoires in sorted regulatory T cells, conventional CD4+ T cells and CD8+ T cells. Ficoll density separation was used to isolate peripheral blood mononuclear cells. CD3+ CD8+ CD4- T cells were isolated on a FACSAria cell sorter. Rearranged TRB loci were amplified from genomic DNA by multiplex PCR within the immunoSEQ assay. Sequencing of the TRB amplicons was done on an Illumina HiSeq platform. Custom algorithms error-filtered the raw sequences and aligned the raw sequences to reference gene sequences, after which the immunoSEQ online tools were used for analysis. The frequencies of productive and nonproductive TRB rearrangements were evaluated among unique sequences as well as among total sequences. Prism software was used to run t tests, Mann-Whitney tests or two-way ANOVA for comparisons between groups.

This sequence originates from a human donor in good health. Recombination connected TRBV9 to TRBJ2-3; 7 central bases correspond to TRBD1. Material: CD8+ T cells sorted from blood. The CDR3 loop reads CASSVAGGSTDTQYF. The DNA sequence is as follows: TGTGCCAGCAGCGTAGCAGGGGGAAGCACAGATACGCAGTATTTT.